The clone carrying this T cell receptor beta chain was seen only once. Its antigen is currently unknown. Several immunoSEQ plates held equal portions of the genomic DNA taken from each subset. Clones were read by immunoSEQ multiplex PCR, and TCRdb kept only the in-frame ones, dropping some. The sample carries about 1.1 million clones, approximately 80% recorded once. Germline V gene sequence: CDR1 SNHLY, CDR2 FYNNEI. V trimming: 4 bases; J trimming: 0 bases; junction bases outside the gene matches: 2. CDR3 length equals 16 residues. This specimen belongs to a study of shared clonotypes between healthy human individuals. Study background: The plates for each donor numbered three CD4 naive, three CD4 memory, two CD8 naive and one CD8 memory. Study results and caveats: Only blood samples were collected, and tissue repertoires likely differ. Clonotype sharing among donors likely depends on sequencing depth.

The TCR comes from a man between 18 and 29 years old in good health. Some clones in this sample may be carry-over from other donors' samples. This rearrangement joins TRBV2 to TRBJ2-1; 11 bases align to TRBD2. Input material: memory CD4+ T cells from PBMCs. Subset meaning: CD45RA-negative fraction. CDR3 sequence: CASSGGLAASYNEQFF. In DNA, the CDR3 is TGTGCCAGCAGTGGGGGACTAGCGGCCTCCTACAATGAGCAGTTCTTC.